The 22 T cell receptor beta chains below were found in one sample sequenced in a study of cytomegalovirus exposure and HLA in healthy donors (dated by TCRdb to the late 2010s). The method was the immunoSEQ multiplex PCR assay. A mixture of 60 forward primers for TCR Vbeta segments and 13 reverse primers for TCR Jbeta segments was used in the multiplex PCR. TCRdb mirrors the immuneACCESS table, restricted to in-frame sequences. Some clones are absent from its copies; in checked studies, under half trace to an unresolved V gene, and the reason for the others is unknown. The sample has 120,000 or so clones on record, roughly 80% of them singletons. Of the sample, roughly 3.6% is held by the ten largest clones. The sequenced sample was PBMCs. These receptors were obtained from a man aged 30 to 39 in good health and CMV-seronegative.

The rearrangement uses TRBV6-4 and TRBJ2-3; 9 nucleotides align to TRBD2. CDR3 size: 16 residues. From germline, CDR1 is MRHNA and CDR2 SNTAGT. The J segment lost 2 bases and the V segment lost 4 bases, leaving 7 bases of the junction unmatched. CDR3 region: CASSVGLALATDTQYF. Here the CDR3 DNA reads TGTGCCAGCAGTGTAGGACTAGCGTTGGCCACAGATACGCAGTATTTT.

This clone was observed once. The genes are TRBV5-1 and TRBJ2-1, with D possibly being TRBD1 (5 bases). The ends were cut back, 2 bases at V and 6 bases at J, with 12 bases in the middle. The CDR3 is 14 residues long. Germline CDR1 SGHRS, CDR2 YFSETQ. CDR3 residues: CASSFVTASNEQFF. The CDR3 DNA sequence: TGCGCCAGCAGCTTCGTGACAGCGAGCAATGAGCAGTTCTTC. The full variable domain, with the rest looked up from reference TRBV5-1 and TRBJ2-1, is KAGVTQTPRYLIKTRGQQVTLSCSPISGHRSVSWYQQTPGQGLQFLFEYFSETQRNKGNFPGRFSGRQFSNSRSEMNVSTLELGDSALYLCASSFVTASNEQFFGPGTRLTVL.

This chain joins TRBV18 and TRBJ1-2; tentative D call: TRBD1 (6 bases). Germline V gives CDR1 KGHSH, CDR2 LQKENI. Trimming cost V 5 bases and J 4 bases, with 17 bases left between them. The CDR3 is made up of 15 amino acids. The CDR3 DNA reads TGTGCCAGCTCAACCTCCTCCGGGACAATCTATGGCTACACCTTC. Translating gives CASSTSSGTIYGYTF. Filled out from reference TRBV18 and TRBJ1-2, the complete variable domain reads NAGVMQNPRHLVRRRGQEARLRCSPMKGHSHVYWYRQLPEEGLKFMVYLQKENIIDESGMPKERFSAEFPKEGPSILRIQQVVRGDSAAYFCASSTSSGTIYGYTFGSGTRLTVV.

J is TRBJ2-2 and V is TRBV10-3; 14 nucleotides agree with TRBD2. This CDR3 is built from 18 residues. V dropped 2 bases and J dropped 0; count of bases not matched to a gene: 2. Per germline, CDR1 ENHRY and CDR2 SYGVKD. The CDR3 bases are TGTGCCATCAGTGAGCCGGGACTAGCGGGAGCGAACACCGGGGAGCTGTTTTTT. Translation gives CAISEPGLAGANTGELFF.

The CDR3: CASSPSLGRVYEQYF. Here the CDR3 DNA reads TGTGCCAGTAGTCCCAGTTTAGGGCGGGTATACGAGCAGTACTTC. The chain is built from TRBV19 and TRBJ2-7, with a possible D match to TRBD2 (5 bases). Germline V lookup: CDR1 LNHDA, CDR2 SQIVND (reference sequence). V lost 5 bases, J lost 4 bases, and 18 bases lay in between. The CDR3 is made up of 15 amino acids. Combining the CDR3 with reference TRBV19 and TRBJ2-7 gives the whole variable domain DGGITQSPKYLFRKEGQNVTLSCEQNLNHDAMYWYRQDPGQGLRLIYYSQIVNDFQKGDIAEGYSVSREKKESFPLTVTSAQKNPTAFYLCASSPSLGRVYEQYFGPGTRLTVT.

The rearrangement uses TRBV6-1 and TRBJ2-7; no firm D call. The V and J ends lost 3 bases and 2 bases respectively, with 8 bases between them. Germline loops: CDR1 MNHNS, CDR2 SASEGT. This CDR3 spans 13 amino acids. The CDR3 protein is CASSEAAPYEQYF. The CDR3 DNA is TGTGCCAGCAGTGAGGCGGCCCCCTACGAGCAGTACTTC.

The J gene is TRBJ2-2, the V gene TRBV4-1; the D is unclear. Deletions cut 1 base from V and 3 bases from J, with 6 bases between. This CDR3 has 14 residues. CDR1 and CDR2 (germline): MGHRA, YSYEKL. The CDR3 spells CASSQVDYTGELFF. The CDR3 DNA reads TGCGCCAGCAGCCAAGTCGACTACACCGGGGAGCTGTTTTTT.

V gene TRBV6-5 combines with J gene TRBJ1-3, with D tentatively TRBD1 (5 bases). Trimming removed 5 bases from V and 4 bases from J, with 12 bases in between. The germline V gene has CDR1 MNHEY and CDR2 SVGAGI. CDR3 length: 14 residues. The CDR3: CASSPGFTGNTIYF. The DNA for the CDR3 is TGTGCCAGCAGTCCAGGGTTCACGGGAAACACCATATATTTT.

Regarding this clone: This is likely a read error, given that the CDR3 carries no conserved phenylalanine or tryptophan at its end. V usage is TRBV29-1 and J usage is TRBJ1-2; D may be TRBD1 (5 bases). The CDR3 totals 14 residues. Germline CDR1 reads SQVTM; CDR2 reads ANQGSEA. V gave up 4 bases and J gave up 2 bases, with 14 bases separating them. CDR3 sequence (DNA): TGCAGCGTTGTCAGGGTCGAAAAAAACTATGGCTACACCCTC. Protein sequence: CSVVRVEKNYGYTL.

The CDR3 sequence is CAISTGTGGPGYTF. The CDR3 DNA reads as TGTGCCATCTCTACCGGGACAGGGGGCCCTGGCTACACCTTC. The genes are TRBV10-3 and TRBJ1-2; 12 bases map to TRBD1. Germline-derived CDR1 and CDR2 are ENHRY and SYGVKD. This CDR3 is 14 amino acids long. Unmatched junction bases numbered 8, after V lost 8 bases and J lost 7 bases.

The chain employs TRBV18 and TRBJ1-1; D call uncertain. CDR1 KGHSH and CDR2 LQKENI come from the germline V gene. This CDR3 comprises 14 residues. The germline V and J ends were trimmed by 0 bases and 1 base, with 6 bases remaining between them. The CDR3 region is CASSPPAKNTEAFF. The CDR3 nucleotides are TGTGCCAGCTCACCACCGGCCAAGAACACTGAAGCTTTCTTT.

The chain has TRBV19 and TRBJ2-5, with D possibly TRBD1 on 7 matching bases. The V and J ends lost 5 bases and 2 bases respectively, with 15 bases between them. Germline V gives CDR1 LNHDA, CDR2 SQIVND (reference sequence). This CDR3 spans 15 amino acids. CDR3 nucleotides: TGTGCCAGTAGTGTCGCCTCAGGGGGGCAAGAGACCCAGTACTTC. Residues: CASSVASGGQETQYF.

The chain couples TRBV7-2 to TRBJ2-7; TRBD1 agrees at 9 bases. V lost 1 base, J lost 4 bases, and 5 bases stayed unmatched. CDR3 length: 15 residues. The germline V gene has CDR1 SGHTA and CDR2 FQGNSA. CDR3 amino acids: CASSLVTGGAYEQYF. DNA for the CDR3: TGTGCCAGCAGCTTAGTTACAGGGGGCGCGTACGAGCAGTACTTC.

The chain links TRBV30 to TRBJ1-2, with TRBD1 matching 10 bases. The trim removed 5 bases at V and 0 bases at J, leaving 9 bases unmatched. The CDR3 covers 16 residues. The germline V gene encodes CDR1 GTSNPN and CDR2 SVGIG (reference sequence). This CDR3 reads CAWSPDRGITNYGYTF. The CDR3 nucleotides are TGTGCCTGGTCCCCGGACAGGGGGATTACTAACTATGGCTACACCTTC.

V and J are TRBV10-3 and TRBJ1-3; 7 bases agree with TRBD1. Trimming took 7 bases from V and 0 from J; bases not matched to a gene: 9. CDR1 ENHRY and CDR2 SYGVKD come from the germline V gene. This CDR3 is built from 16 residues. The CDR3 DNA is TGTGCCATCATCACGCCGAGGGGGCCCTCTGGAAACACCATATATTTT. This gives the protein CAIITPRGPSGNTIYF.

This chain connects TRBV28 to TRBJ1-1; D possibly corresponds to TRBD1 (6 bases). CDR1 and CDR2 from the germline V gene are MDHEN and SYDVKM. The V and J ends lost 5 bases and 1 base respectively, with 8 bases between them. The length of the CDR3 is 13 residues. CDR3 sequence (DNA): TGTGCCAGCAGTATACAGGGGAACACTGAAGCTTTCTTT. Translating it yields CASSIQGNTEAFF.

The rearrangement joins TRBV29-1 to TRBJ2-7, with 13 bases that match TRBD2. V shed 5 bases, J shed 0 bases, and the junction held 1 base outside the gene matches. The CDR3 has 14 residues. Per germline, CDR1 SQVTM and CDR2 ANQGSEA. CDR3 nucleotides: TGCAGCGTTAGGACTAGCGGGAGCTCCTACGAGCAGTACTTC. Translated: CSVRTSGSSYEQYF.

V usage is TRBV5-1 and J usage is TRBJ1-5; 8 bases map to TRBD1. CDR1 and CDR2 (germline): SGHRS, YFSETQ. This CDR3 region has 15 residues. Losses at the gene ends were 0 bases for V and 3 bases for J; bases not matched to a gene: 2. CDR3 region: CASSLGQGFNQPQHF. CDR3 DNA: TGCGCCAGCAGCTTGGGACAGGGGTTCAATCAGCCCCAGCATTTT.

This sequence joins TRBV18 and TRBJ1-1; unclear D gene. Deletions cut 3 bases from V and 4 bases from J, with 12 bases between. From germline, CDR1 is KGHSH and CDR2 LQKENI. This CDR3 region has 14 residues. The CDR3 spells CASSPWGGGTEAFF. CDR3 bases: TGTGCCAGCTCACCGTGGGGAGGTGGCACTGAAGCTTTCTTT.

The chain is built from TRBV6-5 and TRBJ1-1; the match to TRBD1 covers 8 bases. The CDR3 runs to 15 residues. The germline V gene encodes CDR1 MNHEY and CDR2 SVGAGI. V was clipped by 5 bases and J by 5 bases; unmatched bases: 10. The CDR3 nucleotides read TGTGCCAGCAGTCAGACAGGGGAGGGGAGAACTGAAGCTTTCTTT. As protein: CASSQTGEGRTEAFF.

This clone has more than one count but fewer than ten. This chain joins TRBV7-2 and TRBJ2-3, with 14 bases aligning to TRBD2. V shed 3 bases and J 5 bases; nucleotides not matched to a gene: 10. The CDR3 is 18 residues long. Germline values: CDR1 SGHTA, CDR2 FQGNSA. This CDR3 is CASSFGTSGRRRGDTQYF. The CDR3 DNA is TGTGCCAGCAGCTTTGGGACTAGCGGGAGAAGGAGAGGAGATACGCAGTATTTT.

This chain connects TRBV7-9 to TRBJ1-4, with 7 positions matching TRBD1. V trimming: 1 base; J trimming: 8 bases; junction bases outside the gene matches: 4. This CDR3 comprises 14 residues. Germline V gene lookup returns CDR1 SEHNR and CDR2 FQNEAQ (reference sequence). CDR3 in DNA: TGTGCCAGCAGCTTAGGACAGGGAAACGAAAAACTGTTTTTT. This sequence encodes CASSLGQGNEKLFF.